The T cell receptor beta chain under discussion was sequenced for a study of CD8 T cells in Susac syndrome. Study conclusions and caveats: A relatively small number of individuals underwent TCR sequencing and HLA analysis.

The CDR3 contains 11 residues. V was pared by 2 bases and J by 6 bases, with 6 bases between. Germline CDR1 SQVTM, CDR2 ANQGSEA. RNA totalling about 0.5 to 1 ug underwent reverse transcription with random hexamers. TCRdb reprocessed the immunoSEQ multiplex PCR reads with MiXCR, giving one entry per CDR3 protein. There are approximately 270,000 distinct CDR3 sequences in the sample; over 85% occur only once, and about 0.07% lies in the top ten. This clonotype has a single count. No antigen is known for it. The genes are TRBV29-1 and TRBJ2-3; no definite D call. The TCR was taken from a human donor with multiple sclerosis. Sequences were obtained from CD4+ T cells from PBMCs. CDR3 in DNA: TGCAGCGTTGAATTTGTTGATACGCAGTATTTT. Translated, it gives CSVEFVDTQYF.